The rows below give T cell receptor beta chains drawn from one sample of a study of T cell responses to AZD1222 COVID-19 vaccine. The protocol was immunoSEQ multiplex PCR, while the TCRdb copy is restricted to in-frame clones and leaves out a portion. Among 80,000 to 100,000 clones listed, over 75% were seen once. Sequenced material: peripheral blood, taken 28 days after the second AZD1222 dose. The receptors come from an adult who received the AZD1222 COVID-19 vaccine. Each CDR3 is given with its conserved first and last residue. Each record gives: J gene, D gene, V gene, clone size, CDR3 protein, CDR3 DNA. A D gene is named only where the DNA matches it firmly. Size values are once, few and many counts, or a class for expanded clones, and some rows have none.

j_gene: TRBJ1-2; d_gene: TRBD1; v_gene: TRBV5-1; abundance: -; CDR3aa: CASSLGTGLYGYTF; CDR3nt: TGCGCCAGCAGCTTGGGGACAGGCCTTTATGGCTACACCTTC
j_gene: TRBJ2-7; d_gene: TRBD1; v_gene: TRBV11-1; abundance: -; CDR3aa: CASSSPPTGGYEQYF; CDR3nt: TGTGCCAGCAGCTCCCCCCCGACAGGGGGCTACGAGCAGTACTTC
j_gene: TRBJ2-1; d_gene: -; v_gene: TRBV5-6; abundance: -; CDR3aa: CASRSAMASYNEQFF; CDR3nt: TGTGCCAGCAGATCTGCAATGGCATCCTACAATGAGCAGTTCTTC
j_gene: TRBJ2-2; d_gene: -; v_gene: TRBV4-2; abundance: -; CDR3aa: CASSPRGANTGELFF; CDR3nt: TGTGCCAGCAGCCCCCGCGGAGCGAACACCGGGGAGCTGTTTTTT
j_gene: TRBJ1-1; d_gene: -; v_gene: TRBV5-4; abundance: -; CDR3aa: CASSLGPGEVNTEAFF; CDR3nt: TGTGCCAGCAGCTTGGGGCCTGGGGAGGTGAACACTGAAGCTTTCTTT
j_gene: TRBJ1-5; d_gene: -; v_gene: TRBV12-3/TRBV12-4; abundance: -; CDR3aa: CASSLNSGQPQHF; CDR3nt: TGTGCCAGCAGTTTGAATAGTGGTCAGCCCCAGCATTTT
j_gene: TRBJ2-7; d_gene: -; v_gene: TRBV30; abundance: -; CDR3aa: CAWSGSGYEQYF; CDR3nt: TGTGCCTGGAGCGGATCGGGGTACGAGCAGTACTTC
j_gene: TRBJ2-3; d_gene: -; v_gene: TRBV19; abundance: -; CDR3aa: CASSPRGDRFPDTQYF; CDR3nt: TGTGCCAGTAGTCCCCGGGGGGACAGGTTTCCAGATACGCAGTATTTT
j_gene: TRBJ1-6; d_gene: -; v_gene: TRBV5-1; abundance: -; CDR3aa: CASSLTGSSYNSPLHF; CDR3nt: TGCGCCAGCAGCTTAACAGGGAGCTCCTATAATTCACCCCTCCACTTT
j_gene: TRBJ2-7; d_gene: -; v_gene: TRBV30; abundance: once; CDR3aa: CAWSSGGPAEEQYF; CDR3nt: TGTGCCTGGAGTTCGGGGGGCCCGGCGGAGGAGCAGTACTTC
j_gene: TRBJ2-5; d_gene: TRBD2; v_gene: TRBV24-1; abundance: once; CDR3aa: CATSDLKRGNQETQYF; CDR3nt: TGTGCCACCAGTGATCTGAAGCGGGGAAATCAAGAGACCCAGTACTTC
j_gene: TRBJ2-7; d_gene: -; v_gene: TRBV10-3; abundance: -; CDR3aa: CAISPLGAEGYEQYF; CDR3nt: TGTGCCATCAGTCCCCTGGGGGCAGAGGGGTACGAGCAGTACTTC
j_gene: TRBJ2-2; d_gene: -; v_gene: TRBV27; abundance: once; CDR3aa: CASSLGQYTGELFF; CDR3nt: TGTGCCAGCAGTTTAGGACAATACACCGGGGAGCTGTTTTTT
j_gene: TRBJ2-7; d_gene: -; v_gene: TRBV5-1; abundance: -; CDR3aa: CASSEGTYYEQYF; CDR3nt: TGCGCCAGCAGCGAAGGGACTTACTACGAGCAGTACTTC
j_gene: TRBJ2-6; d_gene: -; v_gene: TRBV7-3; abundance: once; CDR3aa: CASSGDPLSGANVLTF; CDR3nt: TGTGCCAGCAGCGGGGACCCACTTTCTGGGGCCAACGTCCTGACTTTC
j_gene: TRBJ2-3; d_gene: -; v_gene: TRBV6-4; abundance: once; CDR3aa: CASSRESRDTQYF; CDR3nt: TGTGCCAGCAGCCGGGAGTCGCGGGATACGCAGTATTTT
j_gene: TRBJ1-1; d_gene: -; v_gene: TRBV30; abundance: -; CDR3aa: CAYESRENTEAFF; CDR3nt: TGTGCCTATGAAAGTAGGGAGAACACTGAAGCTTTCTTT
j_gene: TRBJ1-5; d_gene: TRBD1; v_gene: TRBV6-2/TRBV6-3; abundance: -; CDR3aa: CASSEDRDDGQPQHF; CDR3nt: TGTGCCAGCAGTGAGGACAGGGATGACGGCCAGCCCCAGCATTTT
j_gene: TRBJ1-5; d_gene: -; v_gene: TRBV28; abundance: -; CDR3aa: CASNPIGSPDSFNQPQHF; CDR3nt: TGTGCCAGCAACCCTATAGGGTCCCCGGACAGCTTCAATCAGCCCCAGCATTTT
j_gene: TRBJ2-3; d_gene: TRBD2; v_gene: TRBV7-6; abundance: -; CDR3aa: CASSQGLAGGPDTQYF; CDR3nt: TGTGCCAGCAGCCAGGGACTAGCGGGAGGCCCAGATACGCAGTATTTT
j_gene: TRBJ1-2; d_gene: -; v_gene: TRBV11-2; abundance: -; CDR3aa: CASSLAGYSGYTF; CDR3nt: TGTGCCAGCAGCTTAGCAGGGTACTCTGGCTACACCTTC
j_gene: TRBJ2-7; d_gene: TRBD2; v_gene: TRBV28; abundance: once; CDR3aa: CASSSGRPPYEQYF; CDR3nt: TGTGCCAGCAGTAGCGGGAGGCCACCCTACGAGCAGTACTTC
j_gene: TRBJ2-3; d_gene: -; v_gene: TRBV28; abundance: -; CDR3aa: CASSSRRERDTQYF; CDR3nt: TGTGCCAGCAGTTCCCGACGGGAACGGGATACGCAGTATTTT
j_gene: TRBJ1-2; d_gene: TRBD1; v_gene: TRBV18; abundance: -; CDR3aa: CASSPTGLGYTF; CDR3nt: TGTGCCAGCTCACCGACAGGGTTAGGCTACACCTTC
j_gene: TRBJ2-7; d_gene: TRBD1; v_gene: TRBV6-5; abundance: -; CDR3aa: CASSLSGTDSYEQYF; CDR3nt: TGTGCCAGCAGTTTATCCGGGACAGATTCCTACGAGCAGTACTTC
j_gene: TRBJ2-2; d_gene: -; v_gene: TRBV9; abundance: -; CDR3aa: CASSVATGDTGELFF; CDR3nt: TGTGCCAGCAGCGTAGCTACTGGAGACACCGGGGAGCTGTTTTTT
j_gene: TRBJ2-6; d_gene: -; v_gene: TRBV5-5; abundance: few; CDR3aa: CASSLGGYGANVLTF; CDR3nt: TGTGCCAGCAGCTTAGGGGGTTACGGGGCCAACGTCCTGACTTTC
j_gene: TRBJ2-5; d_gene: TRBD2; v_gene: TRBV6-2/TRBV6-3; abundance: -; CDR3aa: CASTSSSGWRTQYF; CDR3nt: TGTGCCAGCACTTCCTCTAGCGGTTGGCGAACCCAGTACTTC
j_gene: TRBJ2-1; d_gene: -; v_gene: TRBV9; abundance: -; CDR3aa: CASSTGLNYGSEQFF; CDR3nt: TGTGCCAGCAGTACGGGACTCAATTACGGGAGTGAGCAGTTCTTC
j_gene: TRBJ2-4; d_gene: TRBD2; v_gene: TRBV19; abundance: -; CDR3aa: CASRAAGGPNIQYF; CDR3nt: TGTGCCAGTAGGGCAGCGGGAGGCCCCAACATTCAGTACTTC
j_gene: TRBJ2-7; d_gene: -; v_gene: TRBV27; abundance: -; CDR3aa: CASSSGGVLVLDF; CDR3nt: TGTGCCAGCAGTAGTGGGGGCGTTCTTGTGTTGGACTTC
j_gene: TRBJ1-2; d_gene: TRBD1; v_gene: TRBV4-2; abundance: -; CDR3aa: CASSQERDSRYGYTF; CDR3nt: TGTGCCAGCAGCCAAGAAAGGGACAGTCGATATGGCTACACCTTC
j_gene: TRBJ2-2; d_gene: -; v_gene: TRBV10-1; abundance: -; CDR3aa: CASSVSWGGELFF; CDR3nt: TGCGCCAGCAGTGTCTCGTGGGGCGGGGAGCTGTTTTTT
j_gene: TRBJ1-2; d_gene: -; v_gene: TRBV21-1; abundance: -; CDR3aa: CASSKLTGGDGGYTF; CDR3nt: TGTGCCAGCAGCAAACTGACAGGAGGGGACGGGGGCTACACCTTC
j_gene: TRBJ1-2; d_gene: -; v_gene: TRBV2; abundance: -; CDR3aa: CASITSPVNYGYTF; CDR3nt: TGTGCCAGCATCACATCCCCCGTTAACTATGGCTACACCTTC
j_gene: TRBJ2-1; d_gene: -; v_gene: TRBV7-8; abundance: -; CDR3aa: CASSPSSGFRIPDNEQFF; CDR3nt: TGTGCCAGCAGCCCTAGTAGTGGGTTCCGCATACCTGACAATGAGCAGTTCTTC
j_gene: TRBJ1-4; d_gene: -; v_gene: TRBV15; abundance: -; CDR3aa: CATSRDNNEKLFF; CDR3nt: TGTGCCACCAGCAGAGATAATAATGAAAAACTGTTTTTT
j_gene: TRBJ2-3; d_gene: -; v_gene: TRBV7-2; abundance: few; CDR3aa: CASSSGLGTDTQYF; CDR3nt: TGTGCCAGCAGCTCCGGACTTGGCACAGATACGCAGTATTTT
j_gene: TRBJ1-5; d_gene: -; v_gene: TRBV28; abundance: -; CDR3aa: CASTPYSEGQPQHF; CDR3nt: TGTGCCAGCACTCCCTACTCGGAGGGCCAGCCCCAGCATTTT
j_gene: TRBJ1-5; d_gene: -; v_gene: TRBV6-5; abundance: -; CDR3aa: CASSYSRAEPQHF; CDR3nt: TGTGCCAGCAGTTACTCACGGGCGGAGCCCCAGCATTTT